The 18 T cell receptor beta chains in this list originate from one sample, sequenced in a study of CD8 T cells in ankylosing spondylitis. TCRdb re-called the 5' RACE reads through MiXCR, storing one row per CDR3 protein. The repertoire holds some 130,000 distinct CDR3 sequences, with approximately 15% as singletons. The material sequenced was blood, either unsorted or a sorted T cell fraction (not recorded which). All receptors come from a female donor with ankylosing spondylitis or in good health (not recorded which).

This chain uses TRBV20-1 with TRBJ2-6; no reliable D call. Germline CDR1 reads DFQATT; CDR2 reads SNEGSKA (reference sequence). The CDR3 length is 16 residues. The germline V and J ends were trimmed by 5 bases and 0 bases, with 14 bases remaining between them. The CDR3 DNA reads as TGCAGTGCTTATATCTTAGGGTACTCTGGGGCCAACGTCCTGACTTTC. This gives the protein CSAYILGYSGANVLTF.

This clonotype was found many times. The chain couples TRBV3-1 to TRBJ2-2; D remains ambiguous. Between the trimmed V and J ends, which lost 2 bases and 1 base, there was a span of 11 bases. This CDR3 region has 16 residues. The germline CDR1 and CDR2 sequences are LGHDT and YNNKEL (reference sequence). DNA of the CDR3: TGTGCCAGCAGCCAAAATGTGGGGTTGAACACCGGGGAGCTGTTTTTT. Amino acids: CASSQNVGLNTGELFF.

Concerning this clonotype: Germline and junction disagree at one end, which may indicate a read error. The rearrangement uses TRBV10-3 and TRBJ2-3; 12 bases align to TRBD2. The CDR3 has 15 amino acids. CDR1 and CDR2 from the germline V gene are ENHRY and SYGVKD. CDR3 sequence: CAISPTSGSTGTQYF. The CDR3 nucleotides are TGTGCCATCAGCCCGACTAGCGGGAGCACAGGTACGCAGTATTTT.

The chain carries TRBV5-5 and TRBJ2-6; maybe TRBD1 (6 bases). Germline V lookup: CDR1 SGHKS, CDR2 YYEKEE (reference sequence). V lost 4 bases, J lost 1 base, and 15 bases lay in between. The CDR3 consists of 17 residues. Here the CDR3 reads CASSILLTGSGANVLTF. The DNA for the CDR3 is TGTGCCAGCAGCATCCTCTTAACAGGGTCTGGGGCCAACGTCCTGACTTTC.

This clonotype was observed a handful of times. J is TRBJ2-5 and V is TRBV7-2; D gene ambiguous. V shed 4 bases and J shed 5 bases, with 11 bases lying between them. Germline CDR1 and CDR2: SGHTA and FQGNSA. This CDR3 has 13 amino acids. The CDR3 nucleotides read TGTGCCAGCAGCTCCACTTTTGTGGAGACCCAGTACTTC. Its translation is CASSSTFVETQYF.

This clonotype has a handful of counts. The chain employs TRBV27 and TRBJ2-1; 10 bases fit TRBD2. Losses at the gene ends were 4 bases for V and 9 bases for J; bases not matched to a gene: 12. The germline V gene encodes CDR1 MNHEY and CDR2 SMNVEV (reference sequence). This CDR3 is 16 amino acids long. CDR3 in amino acids: CASSSSGTSGIPEQFF. CDR3 nucleotides: TGTGCCAGCAGTTCAAGCGGCACTAGCGGGATACCTGAGCAGTTCTTC.

The V gene is TRBV6-5, the J gene TRBJ1-5; no reliable D call. Germline lookup yields CDR1 MNHEY and CDR2 SVGAGI. The germline V and J ends were trimmed by 2 bases and 0 bases, with 17 bases remaining between them. This CDR3 is built from 18 residues. This chain's CDR3 is CASSYGPPGPNSNQPQHF. In DNA form, the CDR3 reads TGTGCCAGCAGTTACGGTCCTCCGGGTCCAAATAGCAATCAGCCCCAGCATTTT.

This clonotype was detected only a few times. CDR3 nucleotides: TGCAGCGTGGGGGATCCTAATGAAAAACTGTTTTTT. This translates into CSVGDPNEKLFF. The chain is built from TRBV29-1 and TRBJ1-4, with D possibly TRBD1 on 5 matching bases. The V gene lost 6 bases and the J gene lost 3 bases, with 8 bases spanning the gap. The CDR3 sequence is 12 residues long. The germline V gene has CDR1 SQVTM and CDR2 ANQGSEA.

A few counts support this clonotype. The chain recombines TRBV7-9 with TRBJ1-2; tentative D call: TRBD1 (5 bases). CDR3 length: 14 amino acids. Germline V CDR1 and CDR2: SEHNR, FQNEAQ (reference sequence). V lost 1 base to trimming and J lost 0 bases, with 6 bases between them. CDR3 residues: CASSLGQSNYGYTF. CDR3 nucleotides: TGTGCCAGCAGCTTAGGACAGTCTAACTATGGCTACACCTTC.

This clonotype was counted between two and nine times. J is TRBJ2-3 and V is TRBV7-2; 9 bases are a match to TRBD2. Germline V gene data show CDR1 as SGHTA and CDR2 as FQGNSA. J was trimmed by 12 bases and V by 2 bases; bases with no gene match: 6. The length of the CDR3 is 13 residues. The CDR3 bases are TGTGCCAGCAGCTTAATAGCGGGGGAGGGTCAGTATTTT. Protein product: CASSLIAGEGQYF.

This clonotype was observed many times. The chain links TRBV5-1 to TRBJ2-7; 9 nucleotides agree with TRBD1. The CDR3 is made up of 15 amino acids. The germline V gene encodes CDR1 SGHRS and CDR2 YFSETQ. Germline trimming cut 4 bases from V and 4 bases from J; bases unmatched to any gene: 9. The CDR3 sequence is CASSAPGTGLYEQYF. The CDR3, as DNA: TGCGCCAGCAGCGCGCCCGGGACAGGGTTATACGAGCAGTACTTC.

This clonotype came up a few times. The chain uses TRBV20-1 and TRBJ1-2, with 7 bases aligning to TRBD1. The CDR3 totals 14 residues. Germline CDR1 and CDR2: DFQATT and SNEGSKA (reference sequence). V gave up 1 base and J gave up 4 bases; unmatched junction bases: 6. CDR3 in amino acids: CSARGAGTVYGYTF. The DNA for the CDR3 is TGCAGTGCTAGAGGGGCCGGGACAGTCTATGGCTACACCTTC.

The rearrangement links TRBV5-1 to TRBJ2-3; tentatively, D is TRBD1 (5 bases). The CDR3 covers 14 residues. Trimming cost V 4 bases and J 1 base, with 10 bases left between them. CDR1 is SGHRS, CDR2 YFSETQ, per germline. CDR3 in amino acids: CASSPQTGTDTQYF. The CDR3 nucleotides are TGCGCCAGCAGCCCGCAGACAGGCACAGATACGCAGTATTTT.

This clonotype appeared many times. J is TRBJ2-1 and V is TRBV20-1, with D tentatively TRBD1 or TRBD2 (5 bases each). Germline V lookup: CDR1 DFQATT, CDR2 SNEGSKA (reference sequence). This CDR3 region has 14 residues. V was shortened by 0 bases and J by 9 bases, with 15 bases between the two germline ends. This chain's CDR3 is CSARDPGRSSEQFF. DNA of the CDR3: TGCAGTGCTAGAGACCCGGGACGAAGCAGTGAGCAGTTCTTC.

This clonotype was picked up many times. Here the CDR3 reads CAIRGTGTDNEQFF. The CDR3, as DNA: TGTGCCATCAGAGGGACAGGGACGGACAATGAGCAGTTCTTC. This chain links TRBV10-3 with TRBJ2-1; 9 positions agree with TRBD1. CDR1 is ENHRY and CDR2 is SYGVKD in the germline V gene. Unmatched junction bases numbered 5, after V lost 6 bases and J lost 5 bases. This CDR3 region has 14 residues.

This clonotype was found many times. The genes are TRBV5-1 and TRBJ1-1, with 9 bases matching TRBD1. The V gene's germline CDR1 is SGHRS and CDR2 YFSETQ. This CDR3 has 17 residues. J lost 0 bases, V lost 0 bases, and 6 bases had no gene match. The DNA for the CDR3 is TGCGCCAGCAGCTTGGGCCCGGGACAGGGTTTGAACACTGAAGCTTTCTTT. This sequence encodes CASSLGPGQGLNTEAFF.

This clonotype occurred many times. The chain combines TRBV20-1 with TRBJ2-5, with a possible D match to TRBD2 (5 bases). CDR3 length: 13 residues. Germline V gene data show CDR1 as DFQATT and CDR2 as SNEGSKA (reference sequence). V lost 6 bases and J lost 2, with 13 bases in between. The CDR3 DNA reads as TGCAGTGCGCCTCACTCGGGGCAAGAGACCCAGTACTTC. Translated: CSAPHSGQETQYF.

This clonotype has a count of ten or more. The chain joins TRBV20-1 to TRBJ2-7, with D maybe TRBD2 (6 bases). This CDR3 comprises 16 residues. V gave up 0 bases and J gave up 5 bases, with 20 bases separating them. Germline CDR1 reads DFQATT; CDR2 reads SNEGSKA (reference sequence). Here the CDR3 reads CSARDGGRGVVDEQYF. In DNA, the CDR3 is TGCAGTGCTAGAGATGGCGGCCGCGGGGTTGTTGACGAGCAGTACTTC.